This T cell receptor beta chain came from a study of beta chain features in type 1 diabetes. Expressed TCRB transcripts were sequenced after all isolated RNA was converted to cDNA. Only in-frame clones appear in the TCRdb table, and some are missing; sequencing was by immunoSEQ multiplex PCR. The sample shows more than 300,000 clones, roughly 9.8% of them seen only once. Study-wide findings and caveats: Within each of all four CD4+ subsets, Type 1 diabetes patients had TCRB CDR3s that were moderately but significantly shorter.

V lost 5 bases and J 2 bases, leaving 17 bases between the germline ends. This CDR3 has 16 amino acids. Germline-derived CDR1 and CDR2 are SGHNT and YYREEE (reference sequence). Concerning this clone itself: What it binds is unknown.

Material for sequencing was central memory CD4+ T cells from blood. The chain links TRBV5-4 to TRBJ2-1; D may correspond to TRBD1 or TRBD2 (5 bases each). The receptor comes from a man between 25 and 39 years old with type 1 diabetes. The CDR3 loop reads CASSEGLDNAYNEQFF. The CDR3 nucleotides are TGTGCCAGCAGTGAGGGTTTGGACAACGCCTACAATGAGCAGTTCTTC.